The 24 T cell receptor beta chains in this list originate from one sample, sequenced in a study of blood T cells in healthy people across ages. Together with a sample-barcoded 5' primer, a J-beta primer mix was included in a second PCR lasting 7 to 11 cycles. Via MiXCR, TCRdb re-called the 5' RACE reads, giving one row per CDR3 protein. This repertoire shows about 640,000 distinct CDR3 sequences, approximately 59% found once; its top ten account for 35% to 40%. The sample taken for sequencing was blood. The receptors originated from a man in his sixties in good health.

This clonotype was seen only a few times. The genes are TRBV7-7 and TRBJ2-5, with D possibly being TRBD1 or TRBD2 (5 bases each). Trimming shortened V by 3 bases and J by 2 bases, and 19 bases separated the two germline ends. This CDR3 spans 17 amino acids. The germline CDR1 and CDR2 sequences are SSHAT and FNYEAQ (reference sequence). CDR3 region: CASSLGPGAGIQETQYF. CDR3 DNA sequence: TGTGCCAGCAGCTTGGGCCCCGGGGCAGGGATTCAAGAGACCCAGTACTTC.

This clonotype occurred a few times. The rearrangement uses TRBV29-1 and TRBJ2-5, with a tentative D call TRBD1 (6 bases). This CDR3 is 14 amino acids long. Trimming shortened V by 5 bases and J by 3 bases, and 16 bases separated the two germline ends. In germline, CDR1 is SQVTM, CDR2 ANQGSEA. In DNA, the CDR3 is TGCAGCGTTTCACCCTCAGGGGCCAAAGAGACCCAGTACTTC. Its protein product is CSVSPSGAKETQYF. The full variable domain, in which reference TRBV29-1 and TRBJ2-5 provide the parts outside the CDR3, is SAVISQKPSRDICQRGTSLTIQCQVDSQVTMMFWYRQQPGQSLTLIATANQGSEATYESGFVIDKFPISRPNLTFSTLTVSNMSPEDSSIYLCSVSPSGAKETQYFGPGTRLLVL.

The rearrangement links TRBV10-3 to TRBJ2-1, with TRBD1 matching over 9 bases. Germline trimming cut 3 bases from V and 0 bases from J; bases unmatched to any gene: 6. Germline-derived CDR1 and CDR2 are ENHRY and SYGVKD. The CDR3 sequence is 17 residues long. The CDR3 DNA is TGTGCCATCAGTGAAGGACAGGGGTTGAGCTCCTACAATGAGCAGTTCTTC. This translates into CAISEGQGLSSYNEQFF.

The chain links TRBV5-1 to TRBJ2-7; D perhaps matches TRBD1 (6 bases). Germline V gives CDR1 SGHRS, CDR2 YFSETQ. V lost 6 bases and J lost 2, with 15 bases in between. The CDR3 loop spans 14 amino acids. This CDR3 is CASMGPGETYEQYF. The CDR3 nucleotides are TGCGCCAGCATGGGGCCAGGGGAAACCTACGAGCAGTACTTC.

The V and J genes are TRBV6-5 and TRBJ2-1; weak D call: TRBD1 (5 bases). Germline V CDR1 and CDR2: MNHEY, SVGAGI. The CDR3 totals 14 residues. Trimming shortened V by 0 bases and J by 10 bases, and 13 bases separated the two germline ends. The CDR3 is CASSYSRAMREQFF. The CDR3 DNA follows: TGTGCCAGCAGTTACTCCAGGGCAATGAGGGAGCAGTTCTTC.

With regard to this clonotype: The junction does not match germline at one end; this may be a read error. The CDR3 bases are TGTGCCAGCCGTACCGTCTCTGGGACCAACGTCCTGACTTTC. Its protein is CASRTVSGTNVLTF. The chain uses TRBV6-5 and TRBJ2-6; D unresolved. The CDR3 spans 14 residues. Germline CDR1 and CDR2: MNHEY and SVGAGI.

The CDR3 sequence: CSARRTGGMNEQYF. CDR3 DNA sequence: TGCAGTGCTAGACGGACAGGGGGGATGAACGAGCAGTACTTC. V and J are TRBV20-1 and TRBJ2-7, with 10 bases identical to TRBD1. The J segment lost 5 bases and the V segment lost 2 bases, leaving 6 bases of the junction unmatched. CDR1 DFQATT and CDR2 SNEGSKA come from the germline V gene (reference sequence). CDR3 length equals 14 residues.

The V call is TRBV5-1, the J call TRBJ2-7; the D gene could be TRBD1 or TRBD2 (5 bases each). CDR3 size: 16 residues. Trimming pared 0 bases from V and 7 bases from J, leaving 20 bases between. Looked up from germline, CDR1 is SGHRS and CDR2 is YFSETQ. CDR3 region: CASSLVGMGVQLEQYF. Written as DNA, the CDR3 is TGCGCCAGCAGCTTGGTCGGGATGGGGGTCCAACTGGAGCAGTACTTC.

This clonotype was recorded at least ten times. J is TRBJ2-3 and V is TRBV28; 7 positions match TRBD1. The trim removed 4 bases at V and 0 bases at J, leaving 10 bases unmatched. Germline CDR1 MDHEN, CDR2 SYDVKM. This CDR3 spans 17 amino acids. This chain's CDR3 is CASSSDRDATSTDTQYF. The CDR3 region has the DNA TGTGCCAGCAGTTCAGACAGGGACGCTACTAGCACAGATACGCAGTATTTT.

This clonotype was found a few times. The rearrangement uses TRBV12-3 or TRBV12-4 and TRBJ1-1, with TRBD1 matching over 7 bases. This CDR3 spans 12 amino acids. V lost 7 bases and J lost 4; bases outside the gene matches: 3. The CDR3 region has the DNA TGTGCCAGCACCCAGGGGGGCACTGAAGCTTTCTTT. Its protein product is CASTQGGTEAFF.

This clonotype was seen only a few times. This chain uses TRBV7-2 with TRBJ2-1, with 9 bases lining up with TRBD1. The germline V gene encodes CDR1 SGHTA and CDR2 FQGNSA. J was trimmed by 7 bases and V by 5 bases; bases with no gene match: 3. This CDR3 contains 13 residues. CDR3 loop: CASSRDRVNEQFF. CDR3 DNA: TGTGCCAGCAGCCGGGACAGGGTAAATGAGCAGTTCTTC.

J is TRBJ2-1 and V is TRBV14; D perhaps matches TRBD2 (5 bases). Looked up from germline, CDR1 is SGHDN and CDR2 is FVKESK. Deletions cut 1 base from V and 7 bases from J, with 14 bases between. CDR3 length: 15 amino acids. The CDR3 loop reads CASSQVERPGNEQFF. CDR3 nucleotide sequence: TGTGCCAGCAGCCAAGTAGAGAGGCCGGGGAATGAGCAGTTCTTC.

The chain carries TRBV7-2 and TRBJ2-3, with a tentative D call TRBD2 (6 bases). The CDR3 consists of 17 residues. Per germline, CDR1 SGHTA and CDR2 FQGNSA. V was clipped by 5 bases and J by 3 bases, with 21 bases between them. The CDR3 sequence: CASSLVGGIGRTDTQYF. The CDR3 bases are TGTGCCAGCAGCCTAGTGGGCGGGATAGGTAGAACAGATACGCAGTATTTT.

The chain employs TRBV20-1 and TRBJ2-1, with unresolved D. V was trimmed by 3 bases and J by 4 bases, leaving 13 bases between them. CDR3 length: 14 residues. Germline assignment: CDR1 DFQATT and CDR2 SNEGSKA (reference sequence). The CDR3 region has the DNA TGCAGTGCTAGCCAGCCTCAACTTTACAATGAGCAGTTCTTC. This codes for CSASQPQLYNEQFF.

The chain has TRBV3-1 and TRBJ2-5, with D possibly matching TRBD1 (5 bases). The CDR3 runs 15 residues. The V and J ends lost 4 bases and 1 base respectively, with 13 bases between them. Germline V gene lookup returns CDR1 LGHDT and CDR2 YNNKEL (reference sequence). CDR3 sequence reads: CASSPARTGQETQYF. The CDR3 DNA reads as TGTGCCAGCAGCCCCGCTCGAACAGGCCAAGAGACCCAGTACTTC.

The chain uses TRBV20-1 and TRBJ2-5; 11 nucleotides line up with TRBD2. The junction had 12 bases not matched to a gene; V was cut back by 1 base and J by 5 bases. CDR1 is DFQATT and CDR2 is SNEGSKA in the germline V gene (reference sequence). This CDR3 comprises 17 residues. CDR3 protein: CSARGLAGRPWSETQYF. CDR3 DNA: TGCAGTGCTAGAGGACTAGCGGGGAGACCCTGGTCGGAGACCCAGTACTTC.

This chain connects TRBV27 to TRBJ2-3, with no clear D. Germline CDR1 is MNHEY and CDR2 is SMNVEV (reference sequence). Trimming pared 6 bases from V and 0 bases from J, leaving 7 bases between. The CDR3 sequence is 13 residues long. The CDR3 sequence: CASSEISTDTQYF. In DNA form, the CDR3 reads TGTGCCAGCAGCGAAATTAGCACAGATACGCAGTATTTT.

This clonotype was seen only a few times. The chain is built from TRBV20-1 and TRBJ2-1; TRBD1 aligns across 9 bases. Per germline, CDR1 DFQATT and CDR2 SNEGSKA (reference sequence). The V gene end was trimmed by 3 bases and the J gene end by 6 bases; junction bases not matched to a gene: 9. The CDR3 covers 15 residues. CDR3 DNA: TGCAGTGCTAGCCCACAGGGGGCGCGAATCAATGAGCAGTTCTTC. It codes for CSASPQGARINEQFF.

This clonotype was seen a few times. The rearrangement uses TRBV6-5 and TRBJ1-1; no clear D. V was clipped by 3 bases and J by 2 bases, with 10 bases between them. Germline V lookup: CDR1 MNHEY, CDR2 SVGAGI. CDR3 length: 14 amino acids. CDR3 amino acids: CASSYSGENTEAFF. CDR3 DNA sequence: TGTGCCAGCAGTTATAGCGGGGAAAACACTGAAGCTTTCTTT.

This clonotype was seen many times. V gene TRBV20-1 combines with J gene TRBJ1-5, with unresolved D. The V gene's germline CDR1 is DFQATT and CDR2 SNEGSKA (reference sequence). The CDR3 spans 12 residues. Trimming took 4 bases from V and 6 from J, leaving 10 bases between them. CDR3 nucleotide sequence: TGCAGTGCTAAGGTCGGCCTTCAGCCCCAGCATTTT. Amino acids: CSAKVGLQPQHF.

The chain has TRBV20-1 and TRBJ2-3; 7 bases are a match to TRBD2. The CDR3 covers 14 residues. V was clipped by 3 bases and J by 4 bases; unmatched bases: 7. Per germline, CDR1 DFQATT and CDR2 SNEGSKA (reference sequence). CDR3 bases: TGCAGTGCTAGTCGGAGGAGCGGGGCAGATACGCAGTATTTT. Amino acids: CSASRRSGADTQYF.

This chain uses TRBV12-3 or TRBV12-4 with TRBJ2-7, with 9 bases that match TRBD2. The CDR3 covers 15 residues. Trimming at V came to 7 bases and at J to 6 bases, leaving 13 bases not matched to a gene. The CDR3 nucleotides read TGTGCCAGCACCCGATCCGGGACTAGCCCCTCCGAGCAGTACTTC. It translates to CASTRSGTSPSEQYF.

CDR3 protein: CASSLEERFYNEQFF. In DNA form, the CDR3 reads TGTGCCAGCAGCTTAGAGGAGCGTTTCTACAATGAGCAGTTCTTC. The V and J genes are TRBV7-2 and TRBJ2-1; the D is unclear. CDR3 size: 15 residues. Between the trimmed V and J ends, which lost 1 base and 3 bases, there was a span of 10 bases. Per germline, CDR1 SGHTA and CDR2 FQGNSA.

The V and J genes are TRBV10-2 and TRBJ2-7; TRBD1 agrees at 10 bases. Unmatched junction bases numbered 9, after V lost 7 bases and J lost 3 bases. Germline CDR1 is WSHSY and CDR2 is SAAADI. The CDR3 is 15 amino acids. CDR3: CASMGAGQGSYEQYF. CDR3 coding DNA: TGCGCCAGCATGGGCGCGGGACAGGGGAGCTACGAGCAGTACTTC.